This is a list of T cell receptor beta chains from one sample in a study of T cell responses to AZD1222 COVID-19 vaccine. Assay: immunoSEQ multiplex PCR; the TCRdb copy retains only in-frame clones and omits some. Of some 130,000 clones listed, roughly 82% are singletons. This specimen consisted of peripheral blood, obtained on day 0 of AZD1222 vaccination. The receptors stem from an adult in good health. Both conserved end residues are part of each CDR3. Fields, in order: J gene, V gene, CDR3 protein.

>TRBJ2-7|TRBV7-6
CASSSQGHEQYF
>TRBJ1-2|TRBV12-3/TRBV12-4
CASSFSGTGDTF
>TRBJ2-3|TRBV29-1
CSSKWGQGTDTQYF
>TRBJ1-2|TRBV5-1
CASSRGRERPLHGYTF
>TRBJ1-4|TRBV29-1
CSVSEGELFF
>TRBJ2-7|TRBV11-3
CASSFTGLGEQYF
>TRBJ1-5|TRBV5-5
CASSPEWGQGVNQPQHF
>TRBJ2-2|TRBV30
CAWSAGSNTGELFF
>TRBJ1-2|TRBV3-1/TRBV3-2
CASSQDGQTANYGYTF
>TRBJ2-1|TRBV5-1
CASSPRLAGGAQSEQFF
>TRBJ2-3|TRBV10-3
CAISETGSMDTQYF
>TRBJ2-1|TRBV5-1
CASSLTGTNNEQFF
>TRBJ1-2|TRBV14
CASSPPAARGERYTF
>TRBJ1-6|TRBV3-1/TRBV3-2
CASSQEEGAGSPLHF
>TRBJ2-2|TRBV27
CASMVTTRGRNTGELFF
>TRBJ2-7|TRBV18
CASSPATAYEQYF
>TRBJ1-5|TRBV10-2
CASTGTGVRPQHF
>TRBJ1-4|TRBV12-3/TRBV12-4
CASSYLEHEKLFF
>TRBJ2-7|TRBV9
CASSVEWTGEEQYF
>TRBJ1-2|TRBV7-3
CASSLTPGEYGYTF
>TRBJ1-3|TRBV28
CASSFGGEDTIYF
>TRBJ2-7|TRBV18
CASSPGLKGSYEQYF